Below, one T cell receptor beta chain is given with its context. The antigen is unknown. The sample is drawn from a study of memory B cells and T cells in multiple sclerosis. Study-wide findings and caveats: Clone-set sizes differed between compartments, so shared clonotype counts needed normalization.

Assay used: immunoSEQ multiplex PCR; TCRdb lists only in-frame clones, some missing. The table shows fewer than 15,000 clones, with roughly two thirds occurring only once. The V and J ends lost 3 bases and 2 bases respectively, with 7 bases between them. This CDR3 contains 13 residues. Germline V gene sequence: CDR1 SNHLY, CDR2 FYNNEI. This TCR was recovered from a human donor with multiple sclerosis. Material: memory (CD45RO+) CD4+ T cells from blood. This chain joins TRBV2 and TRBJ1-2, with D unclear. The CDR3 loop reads CASSDSRNYGYTF. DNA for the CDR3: TGTGCCAGCAGTGACTCCAGAAACTATGGCTACACCTTC.